The 17 T cell receptor beta chains given below trace back to one sample, sequenced in a study of shared clonotypes between healthy human individuals. Method: immunoSEQ multiplex PCR; TCRdb's copy keeps in-frame clones and lacks some. The repertoire includes about 2 million clones, roughly 94% of them detected once, and 1% to 1.3% sits in the top ten. CD45RO-negative, CCR7-selected cells formed the naive CD8 fraction, which excluded terminally differentiated effector memory CD45RA+ cells. Sequencing input: naive CD8+ T cells sorted from blood. The receptors come from a man between 18 and 35 years old in good health.

The chain combines TRBV4-1 with TRBJ1-1; D is unclear. Germline assignment: CDR1 MGHRA and CDR2 YSYEKL. The V gene lost 1 base and the J gene lost 5 bases, with 20 bases spanning the gap. The CDR3 sequence is 17 residues long. CDR3 region: CASSQGGPYNLGTEAFF. CDR3 DNA: TGCGCCAGCAGCCAAGGGGGTCCCTACAACCTCGGGACTGAAGCTTTCTTT.

The CDR3 loop is CAISDLKPDRVVYGYTF. As DNA, the CDR3 is TGTGCCATCAGTGACCTGAAACCGGACAGGGTCGTGTATGGCTACACCTTC. The rearrangement uses TRBV10-3 and TRBJ1-2; 8 bases match TRBD1. The CDR3 length is 17 residues. The germline CDR1 and CDR2 sequences are ENHRY and SYGVKD. The V gene end was trimmed by 3 bases and the J gene end by 5 bases; junction bases not matched to a gene: 14.

J is TRBJ2-7 and V is TRBV5-5; D tentatively fits TRBD1 or TRBD2 (5 bases each). Trimming pared 3 bases from V and 5 bases from J, leaving 15 bases between. This CDR3 contains 14 residues. Germline V CDR1 and CDR2: SGHKS, YYEKEE (reference sequence). The CDR3 sequence is CASSWDAYSDEQYF. The CDR3 DNA reads as TGTGCCAGCAGCTGGGACGCCTACTCGGACGAGCAGTACTTC.

With respect to this clone: Other DNA sequences within the sample encode an identical CDR3. The chain couples TRBV6-1 to TRBJ2-7; D is possibly TRBD1 (5 bases). Between the trimmed V and J ends, which lost 3 bases and 2 bases, there was a span of 8 bases. The CDR3 loop spans 13 amino acids. The V gene's germline CDR1 is MNHNS and CDR2 SASEGT. CDR3 nucleotides: TGTGCCAGCAGTGAGTACAGGACCTACGAGCAGTACTTC. Protein: CASSEYRTYEQYF.

The CDR3 sequence is CASSETTGDSYGYTF. CDR3 sequence (DNA): TGTGCCAGCAGTGAGACTACAGGGGATTCCTATGGCTACACCTTC. The J gene is TRBJ1-2, the V gene TRBV6-1; 7 bases line up with TRBD1. The germline CDR1 and CDR2 sequences are MNHNS and SASEGT. The CDR3 runs 15 residues. The junction had 8 bases not matched to a gene; V was cut back by 3 bases and J by 4 bases.

This chain uses TRBV9 with TRBJ2-4; 11 bases are shared with TRBD2. CDR1 SGDLS and CDR2 YYNGEE come from the germline V gene. The CDR3 has 16 amino acids. V gave up 4 bases and J gave up 3 bases; unmatched junction bases: 6. The CDR3 coding sequence is TGTGCCAGCAGCCCAGGGACTAGCGGAAGCAAAAACATTCAGTACTTC. Its translation: CASSPGTSGSKNIQYF.

CDR3 loop: CASSHSGTVPFYEQYF. The CDR3 region has the DNA TGTGCCAGCAGCCATTCCGGGACGGTCCCTTTCTACGAGCAGTACTTC. The V and J genes are TRBV14 and TRBJ2-7; D tentatively reads TRBD1 or TRBD2 (5 bases each). V lost 3 bases, J lost 3 bases, and 18 bases lay in between. The CDR3 covers 16 residues. Per the germline V gene, CDR1 is SGHDN and CDR2 is FVKESK.

The chain combines TRBV11-1 with TRBJ2-7; no definite D call. V lost 5 bases and J lost 4, with 9 bases in between. Germline values: CDR1 SGHAT, CDR2 FQDESV (reference sequence). This CDR3 spans 12 amino acids. The CDR3 is CASSQAEYEQYF. DNA for the CDR3: TGTGCCAGCAGCCAAGCAGAGTACGAGCAGTACTTC.

V and J are TRBV6-6 and TRBJ1-1; D is perhaps TRBD1 (6 bases). Germline values: CDR1 MNHNY, CDR2 SVGAGI (reference sequence). The CDR3 spans 16 residues. Trimming pared 5 bases from V and 1 base from J, leaving 17 bases between. The CDR3 loop is CASSTPGGRWNTEAFF. The CDR3 nucleotides are TGTGCCAGCAGTACCCCCGGGGGGCGGTGGAACACTGAAGCTTTCTTT.

The chain joins TRBV7-9 to TRBJ2-1; TRBD1 agrees at 9 bases. Germline values: CDR1 SEHNR, CDR2 FQNEAQ (reference sequence). The CDR3 runs to 14 residues. V lost 5 bases, J lost 6 bases, and 5 bases stayed unmatched. The CDR3 spells CASSLGTGLNEQFF. The DNA of the CDR3 is TGTGCCAGCAGCCTCGGGACAGGGCTCAATGAGCAGTTCTTC.

This rearrangement joins TRBV5-1 to TRBJ2-1; 10 bases fit TRBD1. CDR3 length equals 15 residues. The J segment lost 8 bases and the V segment lost 4 bases, leaving 9 bases of the junction unmatched. Per the germline V gene, CDR1 is SGHRS and CDR2 is YFSETQ. This CDR3 is CASSPWTGGWDEQFF. The CDR3 DNA sequence: TGCGCCAGCAGCCCCTGGACAGGGGGATGGGATGAGCAGTTCTTC.

J is TRBJ2-7 and V is TRBV4-1; D possibly corresponds to TRBD1 (5 bases). V was pared by 0 bases and J by 6 bases, with 15 bases between. This CDR3 has 15 residues. Per the germline V gene, CDR1 is MGHRA and CDR2 is YSYEKL. The CDR3 loop reads CASSQDGAVTGEQYF. The CDR3 bases are TGCGCCAGCAGCCAAGATGGGGCTGTAACCGGCGAGCAGTACTTC.

In the case of this clone: Mismatch with germline at one junction end may stem from a read error. This rearrangement joins TRBV7-3 to TRBJ2-3; 8 positions match TRBD1. CDR3 length: 15 amino acids. Germline V lookup: CDR1 SGHTA, CDR2 FQGTGA. The CDR3 here is CASSVTGGSTDTQYF. The CDR3, as DNA: TGTGCCAGCAGCGTAACAGGGGGGTCCACAGATACGCAGTATTTT.

V and J are TRBV7-2 and TRBJ1-3, with 7 bases identical to TRBD1. Losses at the gene ends were 3 bases for V and 4 bases for J; bases not matched to a gene: 3. This CDR3 contains 14 residues. Germline V gene lookup returns CDR1 SGHTA and CDR2 FQGNSA. DNA of the CDR3: TGTGCCAGCAGCTTCGACAGGGCCGGAAACACCATATATTTT. Protein sequence: CASSFDRAGNTIYF.

The rearrangement uses TRBV18 and TRBJ2-7, with D unresolved. V lost 2 bases to trimming and J lost 1 base, with 12 bases between them. CDR1 is KGHSH and CDR2 is LQKENI in the germline V gene. The CDR3 is made up of 15 amino acids. This CDR3 reads CASSPSRPVSYEQYF. The CDR3 nucleotides read TGTGCCAGCTCACCAAGTAGGCCGGTTTCCTACGAGCAGTACTTC.

Comments on this clone: Additional DNA sequences in this sample encode the identical CDR3. This chain uses TRBV19 with TRBJ2-7; either TRBD1 or TRBD2 may fit D (5 bases each). Germline CDR1 is LNHDA and CDR2 is SQIVND (reference sequence). CDR3 size: 14 residues. Trimming stripped 5 bases from V and 1 base from J, with 12 bases between. In DNA, the CDR3 is TGTGCCAGTAGTCCAAGGGACGGTTCCTACGAGCAGTACTTC. It encodes CASSPRDGSYEQYF.

V usage is TRBV5-1 and J usage is TRBJ1-2, with TRBD1 matching over 7 bases. Germline trimming cut 4 bases from V and 5 bases from J; bases unmatched to any gene: 11. Per the germline V gene, CDR1 is SGHRS and CDR2 is YFSETQ. CDR3 length: 15 residues. CDR3 sequence: CASSLGTVGVYGYTF. The CDR3 DNA reads as TGCGCCAGCAGCCTGGGGACAGTCGGAGTTTATGGCTACACCTTC.